The clone carrying this T cell receptor beta chain has a handful of counts. The data originate from a study of T-cell memory formation after mild COVID-19. TCRdb reprocessed the 5' RACE reads via MiXCR and lists one record per CDR3 protein. The sample lists a few hundred thousand distinct CDR3 sequences, 14% occurring once. Germline V lookup: CDR1 LNHNV, CDR2 YYDKDF (reference sequence). This CDR3 has 15 amino acids. V lost 1 base and J 7 bases, leaving 14 bases between the germline ends. The origin of this receptor is a man younger than 35 who had mild COVID-19 (a few samples of this study predate the infection). Cell type and time point are not known. The V call is TRBV15, the J call TRBJ2-1, with TRBD2 as a possible D gene (7 bases). The source material was PBMCs or a T cell subset sorted from them (not recorded which). The CDR3 is CATSRVGGAGNEQFF. DNA of the CDR3: TGTGCCACCAGCAGAGTGGGGGGGGCCGGGAATGAGCAGTTCTTC.